This T cell receptor beta chain was profiled in a study of T cell changes during pregnancy in multiple sclerosis. Sequencing used immunoSEQ multiplex PCR; TCRdb keeps in-frame clones, though not all of them. Of approximately 96,000 clones listed, under 95% are singletons. Trimming removed 4 bases at V and 3 bases at J, with 10 bases between. Looked up from germline, CDR1 is MNHEY and CDR2 is SMNVEV (reference sequence). The length of the CDR3 is 13 residues. Sequenced material: peripheral blood, taken after pregnancy. V is TRBV27 and J is TRBJ2-7; D uncertain. The source is a female donor in good health, enrolled as a control in a pregnancy study. CDR3 nucleotide sequence: TGTGCCAGCAGTTCCCTCTTGTTCTACGAGCAGTACTTC. The encoded protein is CASSSLLFYEQYF.